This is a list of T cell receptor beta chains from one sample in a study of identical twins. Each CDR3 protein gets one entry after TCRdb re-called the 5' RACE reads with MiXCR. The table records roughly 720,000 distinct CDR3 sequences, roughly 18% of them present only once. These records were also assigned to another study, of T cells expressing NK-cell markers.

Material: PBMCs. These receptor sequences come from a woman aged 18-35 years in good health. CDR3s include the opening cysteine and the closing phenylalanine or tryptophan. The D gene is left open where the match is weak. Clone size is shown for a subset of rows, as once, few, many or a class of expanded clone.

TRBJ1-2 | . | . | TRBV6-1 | TGTGCCAGCACCCCCCACCCCCTTTATGGCTACACCTTC | CASTPHPLYGYTF
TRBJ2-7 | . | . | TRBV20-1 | TGCAGTGCGGTACCGGGACCCTACTACGAGCAGTACTTC | CSAVPGPYYEQYF
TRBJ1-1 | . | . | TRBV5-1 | TGCGCCAGCAGCCTGACACCCCAGAACACTGAAGCTTTCTTT | CASSLTPQNTEAFF
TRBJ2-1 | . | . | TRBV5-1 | TGCGCCAGCAGCTTGGCCCCAGCTTACAATGAGCAGTTCTTC | CASSLAPAYNEQFF
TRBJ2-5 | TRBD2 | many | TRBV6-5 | TGTGCCAGCAGTGGGACTAGCGGGGGAGTGTACTTC | CASSGTSGGVYF
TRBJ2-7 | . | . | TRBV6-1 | TGTGCCAGCAGTGAAGGCGGTGAGTCGAAGCAGTACTTC | CASSEGGESKQYF
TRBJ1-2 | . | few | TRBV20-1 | TGCAGTGCTAGAACTGACAGGAGCGGCTATGGCTACACCTTC | CSARTDRSGYGYTF
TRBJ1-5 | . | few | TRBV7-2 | TGTGCCAGCAGCTTCGACGACAGGACGAGTCAGCCCCAGCATTTT | CASSFDDRTSQPQHF
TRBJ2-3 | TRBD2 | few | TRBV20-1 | TGCAGTGCTCACCGGCGGGAGTCAGATACGCAGTATTTT | CSAHRRESDTQYF
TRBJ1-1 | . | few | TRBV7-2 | TGTGCCAGCGGAATAGGAGGGAACACTGAAGCTTTCTTT | CASGIGGNTEAFF
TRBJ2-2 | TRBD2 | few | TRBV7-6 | TGTGCCAGCAGCGGACGTAAGCGGGAGGGGGTTATCACCGGGGAGCTGTTTTTT | CASSGRKREGVITGELFF
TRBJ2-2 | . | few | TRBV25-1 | TGTGCCAGCAGTGAAAGTGGGACAAGAACCGGGGAGCTGTTTTTT | CASSESGTRTGELFF
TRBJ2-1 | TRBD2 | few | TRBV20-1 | TGCAGTGCTAGGTACAGCGGGACTTCGAATGAGCAGTTCTTC | CSARYSGTSNEQFF
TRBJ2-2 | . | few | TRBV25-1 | TGTGCCAGCAGAGGGGGCGGGGAGCTGTTTTTT | CASRGGGELFF
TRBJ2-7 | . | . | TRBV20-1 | TGCAGTGCTAGAGAGGAACCAGACTCCGAGCAGTACTTC | CSAREEPDSEQYF
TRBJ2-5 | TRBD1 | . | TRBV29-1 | TGCAGCGTTACCGCCGGGACAGGGAATTTTGAGACCCAGTACTTC | CSVTAGTGNFETQYF
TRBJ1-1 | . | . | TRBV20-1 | TGCAGTGCTAGTGTCACAGCAAAAGCTTTCTTT | CSASVTAKAFF
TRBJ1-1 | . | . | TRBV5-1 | TGCGCCAGCAGCTTGGAATTGGGGATGAACACTGAAGCTTTCTTT | CASSLELGMNTEAFF
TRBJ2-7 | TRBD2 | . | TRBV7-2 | TGTGCCAGCAGCCTACGAGATAGCGGGGACTTTAACTACGAGCAGTACTTC | CASSLRDSGDFNYEQYF
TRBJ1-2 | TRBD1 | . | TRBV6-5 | TGTGCCAGCAGTTCGGACAGGGGTTACATGTATGGCTACACCTTC | CASSSDRGYMYGYTF
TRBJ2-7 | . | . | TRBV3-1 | TGTGCCAGCAGCCAAGATGAGACACCCTTGTGGGAGCAGTACTTC | CASSQDETPLWEQYF
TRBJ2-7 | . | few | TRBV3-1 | TGTGCCAGCAGCCAAGATAGACTAGACCTCTACGAGCAGTACTTC | CASSQDRLDLYEQYF
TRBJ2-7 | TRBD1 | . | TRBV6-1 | TGTGCCAGCAATATAGCGTGGACAGGGAATTACGAGCAGTACTTC | CASNIAWTGNYEQYF
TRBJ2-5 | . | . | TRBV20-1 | TGCAGTGCTTTGCCGGGAGAGACCCAGTACTTC | CSALPGETQYF
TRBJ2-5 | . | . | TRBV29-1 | TGCAGCGTTGGGACCCAGTACTTC | CSVGTQYF
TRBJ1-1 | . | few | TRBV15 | TGTGCCACCAGCCCCCGGACCTTGAACACTGAAGCTTTCTTT | CATSPRTLNTEAFF
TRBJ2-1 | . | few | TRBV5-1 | TGCGCCAGCAGCTTCCTGAACAGGGCCGCATACAATGAGCAGTTCTTC | CASSFLNRAAYNEQFF
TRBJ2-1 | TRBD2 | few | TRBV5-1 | TGCGCCAGCAGCCCGGGGGGACCTAATAATGACTTGTTCTTC | CASSPGGPNNDLFF
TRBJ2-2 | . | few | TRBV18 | TGTGCCAGCTCACCACTACAGAACACCGGGGAGCTGTTTTTT | CASSPLQNTGELFF
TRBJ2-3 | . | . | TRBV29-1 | TGCAGCGTTGAGTGGCCAGATACGCAGTATTTT | CSVEWPDTQYF
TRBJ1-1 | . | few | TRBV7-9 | TGTGCAGCCGGGTCTAACACTGAAGCTTTCTTT | CAAGSNTEAFF